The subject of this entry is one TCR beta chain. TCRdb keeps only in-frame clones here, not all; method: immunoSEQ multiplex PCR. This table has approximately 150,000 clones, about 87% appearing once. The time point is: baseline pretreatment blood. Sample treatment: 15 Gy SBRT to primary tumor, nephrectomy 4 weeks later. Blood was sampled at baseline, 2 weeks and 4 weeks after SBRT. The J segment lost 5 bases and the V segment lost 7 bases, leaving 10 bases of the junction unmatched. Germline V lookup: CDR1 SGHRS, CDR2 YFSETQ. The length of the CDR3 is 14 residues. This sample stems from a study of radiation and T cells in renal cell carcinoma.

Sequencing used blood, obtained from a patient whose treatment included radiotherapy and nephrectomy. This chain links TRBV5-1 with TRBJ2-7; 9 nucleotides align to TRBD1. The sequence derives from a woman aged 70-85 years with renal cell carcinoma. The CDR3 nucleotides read TGCGCCAGCTCCAGGGGACAGGGTTATGACGAGCAGTACTTC. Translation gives CASSRGQGYDEQYF.